This T cell receptor beta chain was profiled in a study of cytomegalovirus exposure and HLA in healthy donors. For the study at large: A later analysis reported the same platform for the 110 or so validation repertoires and the 650 to 750 first-cohort repertoires. Whole-study results and caveats: Cytomegalovirus-associated status was assigned to about 160 TCR beta chains.

About this clone itself: Its antigen is not known.

The data were produced by immunoSEQ multiplex PCR, yet TCRdb's version contains in-frame clones alone and is incomplete. The repertoire holds roughly 150,000 clones, with 75% to 90% as singletons. The CDR3 has 15 amino acids. V was pared by 3 bases and J by 4 bases, with 5 bases of the junction left unmatched. In germline, CDR1 is SEHNR, CDR2 FQNEAQ (reference sequence). The genes are TRBV7-9 and TRBJ2-7, with TRBD2 matching 11 bases. This receptor was obtained from a woman aged 18 to 35 in good health and CMV-seronegative. The specimen sequenced was PBMCs. DNA of the CDR3: TGTGCCAGCAGCTTTAGCGGGAGGGGGGAGTACGAGCAGTACTTC. Residues: CASSFSGRGEYEQYF.